This TCR beta chain comes out of a study of regulatory T cells in long-lasting Graves disease. The study, taken as a whole, reports: Sharing of public clonotypes was greater in persistent patients (about 2,500) than in new patients (approximately 940). Persistent Graves' patients had lower TCR diversity than newly diagnosed ones. Favored usage of TRBV28, TRBJ1-2 and TRBJ2-5 was recorded in persistent disease.

Comments on this clonotype: Its antigen is as yet unknown.

Indicated time point: persistent/refractory GD, antithyroid drugs over 5 years with positive TRAb. Extracted PBMC RNA gave rise to the TCR library. V was pared by 3 bases and J by 0 bases, with 7 bases of the junction left unmatched. From germline, CDR1 is SGDLS and CDR2 YYNGEE. The CDR3 is 17 amino acids. HTBI primers from iRepertoire and Arm-PCR of CDR3 regions yielded the TCR beta libraries. MiXCR was run by TCRdb on the multiplex PCR reads, yielding one entry per CDR3 protein. The profile covers a few hundred thousand distinct CDR3 sequences, with about a quarter appearing a single time and about 27% taken by the ten largest.

The starting material was peripheral blood mononuclear cells (PBMCs), obtained when the disease was refractory, from a patient treated with antithyroid drugs. This chain uses TRBV9 with TRBJ2-5; 11 positions agree with TRBD2. The source is a female donor with Graves disease. The CDR3 is CASSAGSGRGYQETQYF. The CDR3 region has the DNA TGTGCCAGCAGCGCTGGTAGCGGGAGGGGGTACCAAGAGACCCAGTACTTC.